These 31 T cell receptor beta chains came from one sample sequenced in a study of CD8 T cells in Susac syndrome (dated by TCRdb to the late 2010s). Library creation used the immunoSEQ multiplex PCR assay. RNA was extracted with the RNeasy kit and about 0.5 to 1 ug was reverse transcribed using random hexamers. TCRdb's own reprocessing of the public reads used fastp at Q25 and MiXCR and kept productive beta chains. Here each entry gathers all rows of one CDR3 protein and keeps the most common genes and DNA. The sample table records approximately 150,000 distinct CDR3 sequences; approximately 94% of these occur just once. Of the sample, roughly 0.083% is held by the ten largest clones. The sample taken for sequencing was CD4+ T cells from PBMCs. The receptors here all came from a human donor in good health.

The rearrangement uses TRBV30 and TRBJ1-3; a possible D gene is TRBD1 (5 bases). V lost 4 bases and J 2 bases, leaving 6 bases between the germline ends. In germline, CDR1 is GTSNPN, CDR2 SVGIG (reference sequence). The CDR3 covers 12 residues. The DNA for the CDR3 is TGTGCCTGGACAGGGACTGGAAACACCATATATTTT. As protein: CAWTGTGNTIYF.

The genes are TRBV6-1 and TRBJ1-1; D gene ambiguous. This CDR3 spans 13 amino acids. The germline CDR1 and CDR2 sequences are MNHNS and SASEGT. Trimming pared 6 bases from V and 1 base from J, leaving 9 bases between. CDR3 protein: CASRQSKNTEAFF. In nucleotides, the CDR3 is TGTGCCAGCAGACAGTCCAAGAACACTGAAGCTTTCTTT.

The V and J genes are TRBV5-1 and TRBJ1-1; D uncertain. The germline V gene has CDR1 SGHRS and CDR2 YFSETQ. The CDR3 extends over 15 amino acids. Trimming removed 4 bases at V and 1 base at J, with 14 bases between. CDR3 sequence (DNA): TGCGCCAGCAGCCTTCCCTTAGATGCGAACACTGAAGCTTTCTTT. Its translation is CASSLPLDANTEAFF.

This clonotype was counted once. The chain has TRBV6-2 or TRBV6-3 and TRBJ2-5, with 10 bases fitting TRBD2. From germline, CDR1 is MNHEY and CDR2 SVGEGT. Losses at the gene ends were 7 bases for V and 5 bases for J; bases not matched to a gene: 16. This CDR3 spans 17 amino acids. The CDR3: CASIRRQASGRGETQYF. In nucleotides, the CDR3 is TGTGCCAGCATCCGAAGGCAGGCTAGCGGGAGAGGTGAGACCCAGTACTTC.

CDR3 sequence: CASTHDRGGTGELFF. In DNA form, the CDR3 reads TGTGCCAGCACCCATGACAGGGGAGGCACCGGGGAGCTGTTTTTT. This chain uses TRBV27 with TRBJ2-2; 8 positions agree with TRBD1. Trimming cost V 7 bases and J 4 bases; bases outside gene matches: 8. The germline V gene encodes CDR1 MNHEY and CDR2 SMNVEV (reference sequence). This CDR3 comprises 15 residues.

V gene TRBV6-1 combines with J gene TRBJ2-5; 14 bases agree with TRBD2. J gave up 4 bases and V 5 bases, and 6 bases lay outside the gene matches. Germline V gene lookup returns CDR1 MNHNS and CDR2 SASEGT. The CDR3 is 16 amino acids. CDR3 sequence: CASSRPTSGRAETQYF. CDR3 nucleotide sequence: TGTGCCAGCAGTCGCCCGACTAGCGGGAGGGCAGAGACCCAGTACTTC.

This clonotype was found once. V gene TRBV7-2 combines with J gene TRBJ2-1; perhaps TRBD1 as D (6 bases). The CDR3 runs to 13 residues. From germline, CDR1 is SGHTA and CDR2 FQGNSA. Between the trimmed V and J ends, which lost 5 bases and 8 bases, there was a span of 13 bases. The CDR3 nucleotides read TGTGCCAGCAGCCCCAGCACAGGGCATGAGCAGTTCTTC. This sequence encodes CASSPSTGHEQFF.

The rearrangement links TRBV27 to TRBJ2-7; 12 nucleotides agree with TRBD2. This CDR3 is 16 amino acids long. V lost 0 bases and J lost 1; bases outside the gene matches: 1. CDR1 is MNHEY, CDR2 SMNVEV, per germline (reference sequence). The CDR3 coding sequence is TGTGCCAGCAGTTTATCGACTAGCGGGGGATCCTACGAGCAGTACTTC. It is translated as CASSLSTSGGSYEQYF.

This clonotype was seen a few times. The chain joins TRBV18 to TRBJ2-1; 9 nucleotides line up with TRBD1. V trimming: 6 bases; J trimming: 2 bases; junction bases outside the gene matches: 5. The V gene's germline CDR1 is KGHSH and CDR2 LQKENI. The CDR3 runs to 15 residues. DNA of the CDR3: TGTGCCAGCTCCGCCGGGACAGGGACCTACAATGAGCAGTTCTTC. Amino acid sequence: CASSAGTGTYNEQFF.

CDR3 protein: CSARVSRYYEQYF. CDR3 coding DNA: TGCAGTGCTAGAGTATCCCGGTACTACGAGCAGTACTTC. The genes are TRBV20-1 and TRBJ2-7; unclear D gene. The germline CDR1 and CDR2 sequences are DFQATT and SNEGSKA (reference sequence). Trimming shortened V by 1 base and J by 3 bases, and 10 bases separated the two germline ends. This CDR3 region has 13 residues.

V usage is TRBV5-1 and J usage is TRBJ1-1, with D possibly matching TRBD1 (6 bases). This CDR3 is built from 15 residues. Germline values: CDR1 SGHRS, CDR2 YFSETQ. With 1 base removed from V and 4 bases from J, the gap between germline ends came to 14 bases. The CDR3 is CASSLIEGGGTEAFF. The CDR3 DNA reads TGCGCCAGCAGCTTGATCGAGGGGGGAGGCACTGAAGCTTTCTTT.

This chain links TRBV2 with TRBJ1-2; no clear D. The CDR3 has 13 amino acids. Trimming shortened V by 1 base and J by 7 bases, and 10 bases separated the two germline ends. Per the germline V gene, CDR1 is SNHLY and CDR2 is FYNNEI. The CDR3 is CASSEEMPSGYTF. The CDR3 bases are TGTGCCAGCAGTGAAGAAATGCCATCTGGCTACACCTTC.

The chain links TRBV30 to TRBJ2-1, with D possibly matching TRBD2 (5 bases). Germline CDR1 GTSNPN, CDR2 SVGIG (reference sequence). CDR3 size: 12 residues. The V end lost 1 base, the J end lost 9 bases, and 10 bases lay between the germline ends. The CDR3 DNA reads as TGTGCCTGGAGTGGTAGCGTCGGTGAGCAGTTCTTC. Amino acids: CAWSGSVGEQFF. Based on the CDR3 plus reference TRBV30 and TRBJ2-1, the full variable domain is SQTIHQWPATLVQPVGSPLSLECTVEGTSNPNLYWYRQAAGRGLQLLFYSVGIGQISSEVPQNLSASRPQDRQFILSSKKLLLSDSGFYLCAWSGSVGEQFFGPGTRLTVL.

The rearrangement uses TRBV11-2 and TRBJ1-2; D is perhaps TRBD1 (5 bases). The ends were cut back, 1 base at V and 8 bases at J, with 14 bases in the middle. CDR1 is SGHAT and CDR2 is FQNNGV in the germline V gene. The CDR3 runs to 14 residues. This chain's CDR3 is CASSLGPGLGGYTF. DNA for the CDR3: TGTGCCAGCAGCTTAGGTCCGGGGCTAGGCGGCTACACCTTC.

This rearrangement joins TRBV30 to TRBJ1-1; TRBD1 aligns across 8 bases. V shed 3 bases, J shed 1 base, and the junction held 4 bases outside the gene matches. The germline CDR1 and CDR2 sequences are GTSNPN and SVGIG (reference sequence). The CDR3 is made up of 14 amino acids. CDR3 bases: TGTGCCTGGAGCAGGGGGACAGGGAACACTGAAGCTTTCTTT. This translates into CAWSRGTGNTEAFF.

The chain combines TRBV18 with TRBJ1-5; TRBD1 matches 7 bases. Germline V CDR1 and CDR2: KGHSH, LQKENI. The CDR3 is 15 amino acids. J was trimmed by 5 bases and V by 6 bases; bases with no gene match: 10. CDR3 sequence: CASSPTAGQDQPQHF. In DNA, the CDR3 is TGTGCCAGCTCTCCAACGGCCGGACAGGATCAGCCCCAGCATTTT.

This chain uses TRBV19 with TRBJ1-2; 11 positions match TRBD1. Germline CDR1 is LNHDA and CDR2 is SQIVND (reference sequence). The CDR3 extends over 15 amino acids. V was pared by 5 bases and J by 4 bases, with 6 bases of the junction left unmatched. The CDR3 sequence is CASSLGQGAAYGYTF. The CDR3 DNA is TGTGCCAGTAGTCTCGGACAGGGGGCCGCCTATGGCTACACCTTC.

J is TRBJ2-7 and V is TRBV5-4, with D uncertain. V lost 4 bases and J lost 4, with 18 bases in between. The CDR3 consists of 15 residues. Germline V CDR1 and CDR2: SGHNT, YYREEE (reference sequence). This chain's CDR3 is CASSLHLRSNYEQYF. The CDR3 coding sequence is TGTGCCAGCAGCCTTCACCTCCGGTCGAATTACGAGCAGTACTTC.

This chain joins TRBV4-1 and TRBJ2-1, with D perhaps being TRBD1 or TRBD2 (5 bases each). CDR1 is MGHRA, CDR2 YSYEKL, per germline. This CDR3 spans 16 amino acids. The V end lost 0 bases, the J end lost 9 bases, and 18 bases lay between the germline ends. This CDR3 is CASSQEKRRLGVEQFF. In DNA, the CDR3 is TGCGCCAGCAGCCAAGAGAAGCGGCGTTTAGGGGTTGAGCAGTTCTTC.

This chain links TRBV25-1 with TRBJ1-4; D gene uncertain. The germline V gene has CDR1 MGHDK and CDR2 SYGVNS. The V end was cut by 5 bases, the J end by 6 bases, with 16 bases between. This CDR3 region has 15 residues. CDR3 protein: CASSYRTGLHEKLFF. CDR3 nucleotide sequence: TGTGCCAGCAGTTACCGGACCGGGCTACATGAAAAACTGTTTTTT.

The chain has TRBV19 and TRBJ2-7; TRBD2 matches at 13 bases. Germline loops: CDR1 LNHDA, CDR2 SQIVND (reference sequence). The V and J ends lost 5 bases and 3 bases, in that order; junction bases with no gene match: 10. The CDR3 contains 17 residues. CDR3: CASSSLSRTSGSYEQYF. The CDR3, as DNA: TGTGCCAGTAGTTCGCTCTCTCGGACTAGCGGGAGCTACGAGCAGTACTTC.

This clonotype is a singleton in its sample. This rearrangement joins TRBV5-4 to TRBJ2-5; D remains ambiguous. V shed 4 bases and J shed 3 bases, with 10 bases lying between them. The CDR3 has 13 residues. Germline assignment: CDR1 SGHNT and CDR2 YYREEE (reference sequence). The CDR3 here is CASSAGGEETQYF. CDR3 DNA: TGTGCCAGCAGCGCAGGTGGGGAAGAGACCCAGTACTTC.

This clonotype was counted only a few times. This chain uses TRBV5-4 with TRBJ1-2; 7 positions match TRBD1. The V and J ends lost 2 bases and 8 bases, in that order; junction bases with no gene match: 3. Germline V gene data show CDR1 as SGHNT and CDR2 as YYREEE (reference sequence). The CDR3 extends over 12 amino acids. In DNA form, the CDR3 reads TGTGCCAGCAGCTTTACAGGGGACGGCTACACCTTC. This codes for CASSFTGDGYTF.

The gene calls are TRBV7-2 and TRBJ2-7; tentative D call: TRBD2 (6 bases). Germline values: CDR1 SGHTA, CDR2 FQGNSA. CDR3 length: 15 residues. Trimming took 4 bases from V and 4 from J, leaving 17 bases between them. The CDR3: CASSYDYTTSYEQYF. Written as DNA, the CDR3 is TGTGCCAGCAGCTACGACTATACGACTAGTTACGAGCAGTACTTC.

CDR3 region: CSVEEGLAGAETQYF. The CDR3 nucleotides read TGCAGCGTTGAAGAGGGACTAGCGGGAGCGGAGACCCAGTACTTC. The V gene is TRBV29-1, the J gene TRBJ2-5, with 14 bases aligning to TRBD2. The germline V gene has CDR1 SQVTM and CDR2 ANQGSEA. The CDR3 runs 15 residues. V gave up 0 bases and J gave up 5 bases; unmatched junction bases: 2.

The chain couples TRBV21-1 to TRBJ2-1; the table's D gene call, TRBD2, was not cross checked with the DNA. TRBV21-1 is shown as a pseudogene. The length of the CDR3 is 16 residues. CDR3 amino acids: CASSPHRRVLQSEQFF. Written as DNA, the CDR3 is TGTGCCAGCAGCCCTCATCGGCGGGTGTTGCAGAGTGAGCAGTTCTTC.

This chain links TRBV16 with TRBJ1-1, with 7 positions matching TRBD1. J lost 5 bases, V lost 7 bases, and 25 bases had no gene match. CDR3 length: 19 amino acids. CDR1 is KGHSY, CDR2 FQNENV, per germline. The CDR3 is CASTPGGARKLSSETEAFF. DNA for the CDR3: TGTGCCAGCACCCCAGGGGGGGCGCGTAAACTATCTTCGGAGACTGAAGCTTTCTTT.

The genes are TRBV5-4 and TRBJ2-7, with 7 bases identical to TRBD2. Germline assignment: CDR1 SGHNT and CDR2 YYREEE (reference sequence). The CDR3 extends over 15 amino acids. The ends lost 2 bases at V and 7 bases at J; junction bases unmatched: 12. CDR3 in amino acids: CASSLGGSSPSEQYF. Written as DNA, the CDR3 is TGTGCCAGCAGCTTAGGCGGGAGTAGCCCGAGTGAGCAGTACTTC.

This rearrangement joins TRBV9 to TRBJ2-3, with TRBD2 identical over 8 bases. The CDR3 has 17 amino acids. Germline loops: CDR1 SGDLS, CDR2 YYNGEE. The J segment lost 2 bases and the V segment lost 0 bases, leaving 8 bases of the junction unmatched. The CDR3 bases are TGTGCCAGCAGCGTAGAAATCGGGAGGGACTACACAGATACGCAGTATTTT. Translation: CASSVEIGRDYTDTQYF.

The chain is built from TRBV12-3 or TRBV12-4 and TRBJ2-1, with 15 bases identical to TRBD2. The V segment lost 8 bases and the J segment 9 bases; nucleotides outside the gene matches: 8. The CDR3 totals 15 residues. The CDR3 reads CASGTSGRSGSEQFF. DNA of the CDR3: TGTGCCAGCGGGACTAGCGGGAGGTCCGGGAGTGAGCAGTTCTTC.

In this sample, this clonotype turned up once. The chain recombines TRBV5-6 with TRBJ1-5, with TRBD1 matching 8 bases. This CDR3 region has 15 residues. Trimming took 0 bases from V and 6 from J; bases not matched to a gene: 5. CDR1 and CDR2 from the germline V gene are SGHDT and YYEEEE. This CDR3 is CASSLARGRGQPQHF. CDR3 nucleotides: TGTGCCAGCAGCTTGGCCAGGGGGCGCGGTCAGCCCCAGCATTTT.